One TCR beta chain is described in this entry. Its antigen is still unknown. Clones were sequenced by immunoSEQ multiplex PCR, and TCRdb holds only the in-frame ones, with some missing. The table has more than 150,000 clones, roughly 82% seen once; the top ten hold approximately 7%. This sample was taken from a study of cytomegalovirus exposure and HLA in healthy donors. Study results and caveats: The study found most TCR sequences rare, yet found some public TCRs in many donors.

Germline V gene sequence: CDR1 LNHDA, CDR2 SQIVND (reference sequence). V lost 3 bases and J lost 5; bases outside the gene matches: 10. CDR3 size: 17 residues. The chain recombines TRBV19 with TRBJ2-3; the match to TRBD2 covers 11 bases. Input material: PBMCs. The receptor was isolated from a man aged 18-30 years in good health and CMV-seropositive. Here the CDR3 DNA reads TGTGCCAGTAGTATTATGGGACTAGCGGCTGGTGGAGATACGCAGTATTTT. This gives the protein CASSIMGLAAGGDTQYF. The entire variable domain, with the rest obtained from reference TRBV19 and TRBJ2-3, is as follows: DGGITQSPKYLFRKEGQNVTLSCEQNLNHDAMYWYRQDPGQGLRLIYYSQIVNDFQKGDIAEGYSVSREKKESFPLTVTSAQKNPTAFYLCASSIMGLAAGGDTQYFGPGTRLTVL.